Below, 32 T cell receptor beta chains from the same sample are listed, as sequenced in a study of siplizumab effects on memory and regulatory T cells. Data came from immunoSEQ multiplex PCR; TCRdb stores just in-frame clones and leaves some out. This table has roughly 56,000 clones, approximately 95% appearing once. Sequenced input: CD8+ T cells sorted from blood. All receptors come from a human donor in good health.

The CDR3 sequence: CASSLGPQGVDNEQFF. CDR3 sequence (DNA): TGTGCCAGCAGCTTGGGACCCCAGGGGGTAGACAATGAGCAGTTCTTC. V and J are TRBV7-9 and TRBJ2-1; 7 nucleotides agree with TRBD1. V gave up 3 bases and J gave up 5 bases; unmatched junction bases: 10. Germline lookup yields CDR1 SEHNR and CDR2 FQNEAQ (reference sequence). The CDR3 has 16 residues.

The table lists this clone with a few counts. The V call is TRBV20-1, the J call TRBJ2-3, with D uncertain. The CDR3 spans 11 residues. CDR1 and CDR2 from the germline V gene are DFQATT and SNEGSKA (reference sequence). Trimming cost V 0 bases and J 5 bases, with 3 bases left between them. CDR3 residues: CSARDLDTQYF. The DNA of the CDR3 is TGCAGTGCTAGAGATTTAGATACGCAGTATTTT.

To note about this clone: At one end the junction does not follow the germline gene, possibly because of a read error. This chain links TRBV15 with TRBJ1-4, with 8 bases fitting TRBD1. Germline lookup yields CDR1 LNHNV and CDR2 YYDKDF (reference sequence). The CDR3 covers 15 residues. Written as DNA, the CDR3 is TGTGCCACCAGCGGAGACAGGGGCCTTAATGAAAAACTGTTTTTT. Translating it yields CATSGDRGLNEKLFF. The full variable domain, completed using reference TRBV15 and TRBJ1-4, is DAMVIQNPRYQVTQFGKPVTLSCSQTLNHNVMYWYQQKSSQAPKLLFHYYDKDFNNEADTPDNFQSRRPNTSFCFLDIRSPGLGDTAMYLCATSGDRGLNEKLFFGSGTQLSVL.

The chain carries TRBV11-2 and TRBJ1-5, with 7 bases fitting TRBD1. The V gene end was trimmed by 3 bases and the J gene end by 5 bases; junction bases not matched to a gene: 7. Germline CDR1 is SGHAT and CDR2 is FQNNGV. CDR3 length: 15 amino acids. The CDR3 is CASSLGQGVDQPQHF. CDR3 DNA sequence: TGTGCCAGCAGCTTGGGGCAGGGGGTGGATCAGCCCCAGCATTTT.

The rearrangement uses TRBV10-3 and TRBJ2-1; no firm D call. Deletions cut 0 bases from V and 9 bases from J, with 9 bases between. Germline V gene data show CDR1 as ENHRY and CDR2 as SYGVKD. CDR3 length equals 13 residues. The CDR3: CAISESTSGEQFF. The CDR3 bases are TGTGCCATCAGTGAGTCCACCTCCGGTGAGCAGTTCTTC.

This chain's CDR3 is CASSIDRGLETQYF. The CDR3 DNA reads as TGCGCCAGCAGCATAGACAGGGGGCTTGAGACCCAGTACTTC. The V and J genes are TRBV5-1 and TRBJ2-5; 10 bases fit TRBD1. CDR3 size: 14 residues. From germline, CDR1 is SGHRS and CDR2 YFSETQ. J gave up 5 bases and V 4 bases, and 5 bases lay outside the gene matches.

The V call is TRBV9, the J call TRBJ1-2; D is possibly TRBD1 (6 bases). V was shortened by 4 bases and J by 7 bases, with 20 bases between the two germline ends. The CDR3 runs 15 residues. CDR1 and CDR2 (germline): SGDLS, YYNGEE. CDR3 in DNA: TGTGCCAGCAGCCCAGGCCCGGGGGTGGGGGCTGGCTACACCTTC. Protein: CASSPGPGVGAGYTF.

The genes are TRBV27 and TRBJ2-3; no clear D gene. Germline CDR1 and CDR2: MNHEY and SMNVEV (reference sequence). The V end lost 3 bases, the J end lost 5 bases, and 9 bases lay between the germline ends. The CDR3 runs 13 residues. The CDR3 DNA sequence: TGTGCCAGCAGTTTCCTGGTGGAAGATACGCAGTATTTT. Its protein is CASSFLVEDTQYF.

This chain joins TRBV30 and TRBJ1-2, with TRBD1 matching 7 bases. Trimming at V came to 4 bases and at J to 4 bases, leaving 9 bases not matched to a gene. CDR3 length: 14 residues. Germline V gene data show CDR1 as GTSNPN and CDR2 as SVGIG (reference sequence). CDR3 sequence: CAWNPTGTFYGYTF. CDR3 DNA sequence: TGTGCCTGGAATCCGACAGGGACCTTCTATGGCTACACCTTC.

The J gene is TRBJ1-1, the V gene TRBV28; 7 bases align to TRBD1. CDR1 is MDHEN, CDR2 SYDVKM, per germline. The CDR3 length is 15 residues. Trimming removed 4 bases from V and 0 bases from J; junction bases left unmatched: 5. The CDR3 reads CASSSPGQLNTEAFF. In nucleotides, the CDR3 is TGTGCCAGCAGTTCCCCGGGACAGTTGAACACTGAAGCTTTCTTT. Based on the CDR3 plus reference TRBV28 and TRBJ1-1, the full variable domain is DVKVTQSSRYLVKRTGEKVFLECVQDMDHENMFWYRQDPGLGLRLIYFSYDVKMKEKGDIPEGYSVSREKKERFSLILESASTNQTSMYLCASSSPGQLNTEAFFGQGTRLTVV.

The V gene is TRBV13, the J gene TRBJ1-5, with TRBD1 matching 7 bases. V was clipped by 4 bases and J by 5 bases; unmatched bases: 2. Germline-derived CDR1 and CDR2 are PRHDT and FYEKMQ (reference sequence). CDR3 length: 13 residues. Here the CDR3 reads CASSSQGDQPQHF. The CDR3 nucleotides are TGTGCCAGCAGCTCTCAGGGGGATCAGCCCCAGCATTTT.

The chain has TRBV30 and TRBJ2-1; no clear D gene. The CDR3 loop spans 15 amino acids. Looked up from germline, CDR1 is GTSNPN and CDR2 is SVGIG (reference sequence). V lost 6 bases and J lost 0, with 15 bases in between. The CDR3 nucleotides read TGTGCCTGTCGGTCGACTCGCAGCTCCTACAATGAGCAGTTCTTC. It translates to CACRSTRSSYNEQFF. The whole variable domain, remainder taken from reference TRBV30 and TRBJ2-1, is SQTIHQWPATLVQPVGSPLSLECTVEGTSNPNLYWYRQAAGRGLQLLFYSVGIGQISSEVPQNLSASRPQDRQFILSSKKLLLSDSGFYLCACRSTRSSYNEQFFGPGTRLTVL.

This clone was counted once. The chain employs TRBV7-3 and TRBJ2-3, with 13 bases aligning to TRBD2. The CDR3 consists of 17 residues. Germline V gene data show CDR1 as SGHTA and CDR2 as FQGTGA. The V and J ends lost 5 bases and 5 bases, in that order; junction bases with no gene match: 10. The CDR3 DNA follows: TGTGCCAGCAGCGGCCCGGAGACTAGCGGGAGGTTAGATACGCAGTATTTT. This codes for CASSGPETSGRLDTQYF.

The V gene is TRBV19, the J gene TRBJ1-5; possible D gene TRBD1, 6 bases. V lost 5 bases to trimming and J lost 4 bases, with 12 bases between them. The CDR3 covers 14 residues. Germline CDR1 LNHDA, CDR2 SQIVND (reference sequence). CDR3 residues: CASSYWQGNQPQHF. The CDR3 DNA is TGTGCCAGTAGTTACTGGCAGGGGAATCAGCCCCAGCATTTT.

As regards this clone: This CDR3 is also generated by other DNA sequences in the sample. The chain uses TRBV6-6 and TRBJ2-7; no firm D call. V was cut by 0 bases and J by 4 bases, with 4 bases left in between. CDR3 length: 12 residues. Germline CDR1 and CDR2: MNHNY and SVGAGI (reference sequence). This CDR3 is CASSYSPYEQYF. Here the CDR3 DNA reads TGTGCCAGCAGTTACTCCCCGTACGAGCAGTACTTC.

The J gene is TRBJ1-1, the V gene TRBV9; 7 bases map to TRBD1. The germline CDR1 and CDR2 sequences are SGDLS and YYNGEE. The CDR3 is 14 amino acids. The trim removed 3 bases at V and 2 bases at J, leaving 4 bases unmatched. The CDR3: CASSAWTGNTEAFF. The DNA for the CDR3 is TGTGCCAGCAGCGCATGGACAGGTAACACTGAAGCTTTCTTT.

The chain is built from TRBV27 and TRBJ2-1; D is ambiguous. The CDR3 runs to 13 residues. The V end lost 3 bases, the J end lost 10 bases, and 13 bases lay between the germline ends. Germline CDR1 MNHEY, CDR2 SMNVEV (reference sequence). As DNA, the CDR3 is TGTGCCAGCAGTTTGGGCCCTCCCTACGAGCAGTTCTTC. Translating it yields CASSLGPPYEQFF.

The chain combines TRBV11-3 with TRBJ1-2; a possible D gene is TRBD1 (5 bases). Germline assignment: CDR1 SGHNT and CDR2 YENEEA. V lost 5 bases and J 8 bases, leaving 21 bases between the germline ends. The CDR3 is 15 residues long. CDR3 loop: CASSVGTSDSGGYTF. The DNA of the CDR3 is TGTGCCAGCAGCGTCGGGACCTCCGACTCCGGGGGCTACACCTTC.

This clone was seen more than once but under ten times. This chain joins TRBV30 and TRBJ1-5; TRBD1 is a possible D gene (5 bases). The CDR3 runs to 14 residues. Germline V CDR1 and CDR2: GTSNPN, SVGIG (reference sequence). With 5 bases removed from V and 0 bases from J, the gap between germline ends came to 11 bases. As DNA, the CDR3 is TGTGCCTGGGACGGGGGTTATAGCAATCAGCCCCAGCATTTT. Protein sequence: CAWDGGYSNQPQHF. The complete variable domain, with remaining parts taken from reference TRBV30 and TRBJ1-5, reads SQTIHQWPATLVQPVGSPLSLECTVEGTSNPNLYWYRQAAGRGLQLLFYSVGIGQISSEVPQNLSASRPQDRQFILSSKKLLLSDSGFYLCAWDGGYSNQPQHFGDGTRLSIL.

The chain combines TRBV7-3 with TRBJ2-5; a weak D match, TRBD1 (6 bases). The CDR3 runs 15 residues. Germline V gene data show CDR1 as SGHTA and CDR2 as FQGTGA. V was trimmed by 5 bases and J by 5 bases, leaving 18 bases between them. CDR3 bases: TGTGCCAGCAGCCACCAAACAGGGTGGGGGGAGACCCAGTACTTC. Translating it yields CASSHQTGWGETQYF. Looking up the rest from reference TRBV7-3 and TRBJ2-5 gives the full variable domain: GAGVSQTPSNKVTEKGKYVELRCDPISGHTALYWYRQSLGQGPEFLIYFQGTGAADDSGLPNDRFFAVRPEGSVSTLKIQRTERGDSAVYLCASSHQTGWGETQYFGPGTRLLVL.

Note on this clone: Within the sample, other DNA sequences also encode this same CDR3. The CDR3 DNA is TGTGCCTGGAGTGGGAGCTACGAGCAGTACTTC. This encodes CAWSGSYEQYF. The J gene is TRBJ2-7, the V gene TRBV30, with D hard to call. CDR1 is GTSNPN, CDR2 SVGIG, per germline (reference sequence). With 1 base removed from V and 3 bases from J, the gap between germline ends came to 4 bases. CDR3 length equals 11 residues.

The chain links TRBV18 to TRBJ1-4; possibly TRBD1 for D (5 bases). V was pared by 0 bases and J by 8 bases, with 10 bases between. This CDR3 comprises 14 residues. CDR1 is KGHSH and CDR2 is LQKENI in the germline V gene. The DNA of the CDR3 is TGTGCCAGCTCACCACCCCGAGCAGGGGAAAAACTGTTTTTT. Translation: CASSPPRAGEKLFF.

In this sample, this clone turned up a few times. V is TRBV5-1 and J is TRBJ2-1, with TRBD2 identical over 10 bases. Germline V CDR1 and CDR2: SGHRS, YFSETQ. This CDR3 has 16 amino acids. V lost 3 bases to trimming and J lost 4 bases; unmatched junction nucleotides: 7. The CDR3 loop reads CASSSTGTSAYNEQFF. Written as DNA, the CDR3 is TGCGCCAGCAGCTCAACCGGGACTAGCGCTTACAATGAGCAGTTCTTC.

V and J are TRBV28 and TRBJ2-7; weak D call: TRBD1 (6 bases). Per the germline V gene, CDR1 is MDHEN and CDR2 is SYDVKM. This CDR3 is built from 16 residues. The germline V and J ends were trimmed by 1 base and 2 bases, with 15 bases remaining between them. In DNA, the CDR3 is TGTGCCAGCAGTTTATTGTCTACAGGGAGTCCCTACGAGCAGTACTTC. This codes for CASSLLSTGSPYEQYF.

The chain recombines TRBV11-3 with TRBJ2-7; maybe TRBD1 (6 bases). V was shortened by 1 base and J by 5 bases, with 12 bases between the two germline ends. Per germline, CDR1 SGHNT and CDR2 YENEEA. The CDR3 runs to 14 residues. In nucleotides, the CDR3 is TGTGCCAGCAGCTTAGTGGCAGGGGACGACGAGCAGTACTTC. Translating gives CASSLVAGDDEQYF.

This clone occurred once. This rearrangement joins TRBV25-1 to TRBJ2-7, with TRBD2 matching over 10 bases. Germline CDR1 MGHDK, CDR2 SYGVNS. The CDR3 is 15 residues long. Losses at the gene ends were 4 bases for V and 2 bases for J; bases not matched to a gene: 5. The DNA for the CDR3 is TGTGCCAGCAGTGTGACTAGCGGGCCAGCCTACGAGCAGTACTTC. Translated: CASSVTSGPAYEQYF.

This chain uses TRBV10-3 with TRBJ2-3; D unresolved. Trimming left V 3 bases short and J 4 bases short, with 11 bases between. Germline CDR1 ENHRY, CDR2 SYGVKD. This CDR3 has 14 amino acids. CDR3 amino acids: CAISDLEVADTQYF. For the CDR3, the DNA is TGTGCCATCAGTGACCTAGAGGTCGCAGATACGCAGTATTTT.

The V gene is TRBV7-3, the J gene TRBJ1-1; D gene ambiguous. From germline, CDR1 is SGHTA and CDR2 FQGTGA. This CDR3 is 13 amino acids long. Trimming removed 1 base at V and 6 bases at J, with 9 bases between. This CDR3 reads CASSLIGGAEAFF. The CDR3 region has the DNA TGTGCCAGCAGCTTAATCGGCGGGGCTGAAGCTTTCTTT. Full variable domain (remainder filled in from reference TRBV7-3 and TRBJ1-1): GAGVSQTPSNKVTEKGKYVELRCDPISGHTALYWYRQSLGQGPEFLIYFQGTGAADDSGLPNDRFFAVRPEGSVSTLKIQRTERGDSAVYLCASSLIGGAEAFFGQGTRLTVV.

CDR3 protein: CASSFSRDRATDTQYF. The CDR3 nucleotides are TGTGCCAGCAGTTTCTCCCGGGACAGGGCAACAGATACGCAGTATTTT. This rearrangement joins TRBV25-1 to TRBJ2-3, with 9 bases matching TRBD1. Germline V gene data show CDR1 as MGHDK and CDR2 as SYGVNS. This CDR3 has 16 amino acids. Trimming at V came to 5 bases and at J to 3 bases, leaving 9 bases not matched to a gene.

This chain's CDR3 is CAISESEGMNTEAFF. The DNA for the CDR3 is TGTGCCATCAGTGAGTCCGAGGGGATGAACACTGAAGCTTTCTTT. The chain uses TRBV10-3 and TRBJ1-1, with D perhaps TRBD1 (5 bases). The germline V gene encodes CDR1 ENHRY and CDR2 SYGVKD. Trimming pared 0 bases from V and 0 bases from J, leaving 8 bases between. There are 15 residues in the CDR3.

The chain joins TRBV4-1 to TRBJ2-4, with 9 bases aligning to TRBD2. V lost 3 bases to trimming and J lost 8 bases; unmatched junction nucleotides: 8. The CDR3 runs 15 residues. CDR1 is MGHRA, CDR2 YSYEKL, per germline. The DNA for the CDR3 is TGCGCCAGCAGCCACCCTAGCGGGAATAGCGACATTCAGTACTTC. Amino acids: CASSHPSGNSDIQYF.

The gene calls are TRBV9 and TRBJ2-5; D is ambiguous. Germline assignment: CDR1 SGDLS and CDR2 YYNGEE. The V end was cut by 0 bases, the J end by 5 bases, with 5 bases between. The CDR3 is 12 amino acids. The CDR3 DNA follows: TGTGCCAGCAGCGTAGATAGGGAGACCCAGTACTTC. Protein sequence: CASSVDRETQYF.